These 32 T cell receptor beta chains share one sample of origin, sequenced in a study of T cells in Graves' hyperthyroidism and ophthalmopathy. The source material, RNA transcripts, was used to amplify TCR beta CDR3 regions. The HTBI primer set was used in a first-round RT-PCR of the TCR CDR3. TCRdb passed the multiplex PCR reads through MiXCR, listing each CDR3 protein once. There are some 500,000 distinct CDR3 sequences in the sample; roughly 14% occur only once, and less than 20% lies in the top ten. Sequencing was carried out using blood. These receptor sequences come from a woman under 30 with Graves' hyperthyroidism.

Ten or more counts support this clonotype. The chain carries TRBV6-1 and TRBJ2-3; 11 bases line up with TRBD2. The CDR3 contains 15 residues. The germline gives CDR1 MNHNS, CDR2 SASEGT. The trim removed 7 bases at V and 4 bases at J, leaving 7 bases unmatched. The CDR3 DNA reads TGTGCCAGCAATGCCGGGACTAGCGGCTCAGATACGCAGTATTTT. Protein: CASNAGTSGSDTQYF.

This clonotype was detected many times. The J gene is TRBJ2-5, the V gene TRBV24-1, with D tentatively TRBD1 (5 bases). V lost 1 base, J lost 7 bases, and 24 bases lay in between. CDR3 length: 18 residues. Germline loops: CDR1 KGHDR, CDR2 SFDVKD. This CDR3 reads CATSDFRASGQRMVTQYF. The CDR3 region has the DNA TGTGCCACCAGTGATTTCCGAGCGTCAGGGCAACGTATGGTGACCCAGTACTTC.

This clonotype showed up many times. The V call is TRBV5-6, the J call TRBJ2-2; D assignment may be TRBD1 or TRBD2 (5 bases each). V shed 2 bases and J shed 3 bases, with 17 bases lying between them. Looked up from germline, CDR1 is SGHDT and CDR2 is YYEEEE. The CDR3 has 17 amino acids. The CDR3 nucleotides read TGTGCCAGCAGCTTACCTGGGGGATCCCATCACACCGGGGAGCTGTTTTTT. Protein sequence: CASSLPGGSHHTGELFF.

The sample holds a few counts of this clonotype. V and J are TRBV19 and TRBJ2-1; D may be TRBD1 or TRBD2 (7 bases each). The germline V gene encodes CDR1 LNHDA and CDR2 SQIVND (reference sequence). The ends were cut back, 11 bases at V and 1 base at J, with 15 bases in the middle. The CDR3 is made up of 14 amino acids. The CDR3 nucleotides are TGTGCCTGCTCAGGGGGGGTTTCCTACAATGAGCAGTTCTTC. Its protein product is CACSGGVSYNEQFF.

This clonotype was found a few times. J is TRBJ2-7 and V is TRBV25-1; D is unclear. Trimming took off 6 bases at V and 3 bases at J, with 9 bases between the two ends. The CDR3 is made up of 12 amino acids. Germline CDR1 MGHDK, CDR2 SYGVNS. In DNA form, the CDR3 reads TGTGCCAGCAGCCCCGGAAACTACGAGCAGTACGTC. This translates into CASSPGNYEQYV.

This chain connects TRBV7-3 to TRBJ2-2; 14 nucleotides match TRBD2. The CDR3 is 16 residues long. V lost 5 bases to trimming and J lost 5 bases; unmatched junction nucleotides: 4. The germline V gene encodes CDR1 SGHTA and CDR2 FQGTGA. CDR3 loop: CASSATSGRGTGELFF. DNA for the CDR3: TGTGCCAGCAGCGCGACTAGCGGGAGGGGGACCGGGGAGCTGTTTTTT. The full variable domain, in which reference TRBV7-3 and TRBJ2-2 provide the parts outside the CDR3, is GAGVSQTPSNKVTEKGKYVELRCDPISGHTALYWYRQSLGQGPEFLIYFQGTGAADDSGLPNDRFFAVRPEGSVSTLKIQRTERGDSAVYLCASSATSGRGTGELFFGEGSRLTVL.

V is TRBV5-1 and J is TRBJ1-1; D gene ambiguous. V lost 0 bases and J lost 9, with 9 bases in between. CDR3 size: 12 residues. Looked up from germline, CDR1 is SGHRS and CDR2 is YFSETQ. The CDR3 DNA sequence: TGCGCCAGCAGCTTGGGGGAGGAGAAAGCTTTCTTT. It is translated as CASSLGEEKAFF. Combining the CDR3 with reference TRBV5-1 and TRBJ1-1 gives the whole variable domain KAGVTQTPRYLIKTRGQQVTLSCSPISGHRSVSWYQQTPGQGLQFLFEYFSETQRNKGNFPGRFSGRQFSNSRSEMNVSTLELGDSALYLCASSLGEEKAFFGQGTRLTVV.

J is TRBJ1-5 and V is TRBV7-9, with 7 bases lining up with TRBD1. Trimming cost V 4 bases and J 7 bases; bases outside gene matches: 10. Per the germline V gene, CDR1 is SEHNR and CDR2 is FQNEAQ (reference sequence). The CDR3 runs to 15 residues. CDR3 loop: CASSSRDSDSQPQHF. The CDR3 DNA follows: TGTGCCAGCAGCTCCCGGGACAGCGATTCCCAGCCCCAGCATTTT.

This chain links TRBV20-1 with TRBJ1-2; 11 positions agree with TRBD1. Germline CDR1 and CDR2: DFQATT and SNEGSKA (reference sequence). Trimming cost V 2 bases and J 5 bases; bases outside gene matches: 10. CDR3 length: 16 residues. The CDR3: CSARSGTGGLEYGYTF. For the CDR3, the DNA is TGCAGTGCTAGATCCGGGACAGGGGGTTTGGAGTATGGCTACACCTTC.

J is TRBJ2-1 and V is TRBV2, with TRBD2 matching over 8 bases. The CDR3 has 16 amino acids. The V gene's germline CDR1 is SNHLY and CDR2 FYNNEI. Unmatched junction bases numbered 9, after V lost 7 bases and J lost 1 base. For the CDR3, the DNA is TGTGCCAGCATGTACGGGAGGGCCAATTCCTACAATGAGCAGTTCTTC. This sequence encodes CASMYGRANSYNEQFF.

This clonotype was observed many times. The V gene is TRBV12-3 or TRBV12-4, the J gene TRBJ1-4, with D maybe TRBD1 (5 bases). V was trimmed by 3 bases and J by 0 bases, leaving 11 bases between them. This CDR3 is built from 16 residues. The CDR3 DNA follows: TGTGCCAGCAGTTTCCAGGGAGCTGCAACTAATGAAAAACTGTTTTTT. It encodes CASSFQGAATNEKLFF.

This clonotype was observed at least ten times. V and J are TRBV2 and TRBJ2-5; D not certain. V lost 0 bases and J 3 bases, leaving 8 bases between the germline ends. This CDR3 spans 14 amino acids. Germline values: CDR1 SNHLY, CDR2 FYNNEI. CDR3 DNA sequence: TGTGCCAGCAGTGAAGCGCTTCAGAAAGAGACCCAGTACTTC. Its protein product is CASSEALQKETQYF.

The rearrangement uses TRBV5-6 and TRBJ1-5; 8 bases are a match to TRBD1. The length of the CDR3 is 15 residues. The V segment lost 1 base and the J segment 7 bases; nucleotides outside the gene matches: 7. From germline, CDR1 is SGHDT and CDR2 YYEEEE. In DNA form, the CDR3 reads TGTGCCAGCAGCTTGACCCACAGGGGGGAGCAGCCCCAGCATTTT. The encoded protein is CASSLTHRGEQPQHF.

This clonotype showed up many times. The genes are TRBV4-2 and TRBJ1-2; D gene ambiguous. V lost 0 bases and J lost 4, with 6 bases in between. CDR1 and CDR2 from the germline V gene are LGHNA and YNFKEQ. The CDR3 consists of 13 residues. CDR3 region: CASSQDQSYGYTF. The CDR3 coding sequence is TGTGCCAGCAGCCAAGATCAGAGCTATGGCTACACCTTC.

This clonotype was found many times. The genes are TRBV6-5 and TRBJ1-4; D is ambiguous. Germline V gene sequence: CDR1 MNHEY, CDR2 SVGAGI. Trimming cost V 2 bases and J 3 bases, with 13 bases left between them. The CDR3 contains 16 residues. The CDR3 region is CASSYQTDGANEKLFF. The CDR3 region has the DNA TGTGCCAGCAGTTACCAAACGGACGGAGCTAATGAAAAACTGTTTTTT.

This clonotype was seen many times. V usage is TRBV5-1 and J usage is TRBJ2-1; D assignment may be TRBD1 or TRBD2 (5 bases each). CDR1 is SGHRS and CDR2 is YFSETQ in the germline V gene. This CDR3 is 14 amino acids long. Trimming left V 3 bases short and J 10 bases short, with 17 bases between. CDR3 region: CASSSRDVQLEQFF. DNA for the CDR3: TGCGCCAGCAGCTCCCGGGACGTTCAACTCGAGCAGTTCTTC.

This clonotype was seen a handful of times. A much larger clonotype is one base distant, so this may be a read error. V gene TRBV5-6 combines with J gene TRBJ2-3, with D possibly being TRBD1 (6 bases). Germline-derived CDR1 and CDR2 are SGHDT and YYEEEE. The CDR3 loop spans 15 amino acids. This CDR3 reads CAGRPTTGSTDTQYF. The CDR3 DNA reads as TGTGCCGGCAGACCGACAACAGGGTCCACAGATACGCAGTATTTT.

The chain links TRBV19 to TRBJ2-3; D is tentatively TRBD1 or TRBD2 (6 bases each). This CDR3 has 13 amino acids. In germline, CDR1 is LNHDA, CDR2 SQIVND (reference sequence). V was pared by 7 bases and J by 4 bases, with 12 bases between. CDR3 residues: CASNRGRSDTQYF. The DNA for the CDR3 is TGTGCCAGTAATCGGGGGCGATCAGATACGCAGTATTTT.

This clonotype was observed a few times. V usage is TRBV7-2 and J usage is TRBJ1-2; D gene unclear. The CDR3 consists of 15 residues. V lost 1 base and J lost 4, with 13 bases in between. Germline values: CDR1 SGHTA, CDR2 FQGNSA. CDR3 region: CASSLGSGGSYGYTF. The DNA of the CDR3 is TGTGCCAGCAGCTTAGGGTCCGGTGGGAGCTATGGCTACACCTTC.

This clonotype was seen many times. This chain links TRBV11-3 with TRBJ2-3, with a possible D match to TRBD2 (5 bases). This CDR3 is 14 amino acids long. From germline, CDR1 is SGHNT and CDR2 YENEEA. With 1 base removed from V and 4 bases from J, the gap between germline ends came to 9 bases. CDR3 sequence: CASSLVAGSDTQYF. As DNA, the CDR3 is TGTGCCAGCAGCTTAGTTGCGGGTTCAGATACGCAGTATTTT.

The CDR3 DNA follows: TGCGCCAGCAGCTCGACTAGGGGAGGTGGTGAGCAGTTCTTC. It encodes CASSSTRGGGEQFF. The chain joins TRBV5-1 to TRBJ2-1; possibly TRBD2 for D (6 bases). The CDR3 spans 14 residues. Germline CDR1 is SGHRS and CDR2 is YFSETQ. Between the trimmed V and J ends, which lost 3 bases and 9 bases, there was a span of 16 bases.

This clonotype was seen at least ten times. This chain joins TRBV11-2 and TRBJ2-5; 10 bases line up with TRBD2. The CDR3 is 16 residues long. The V gene's germline CDR1 is SGHAT and CDR2 FQNNGV. The ends lost 5 bases at V and 3 bases at J; junction bases unmatched: 9. The CDR3 DNA is TGTGCCAGCAGCCAGGGCCAGCGGGAGGGGAAAGAGACCCAGTACTTC. This gives the protein CASSQGQREGKETQYF. Variable domain in full (rest from reference TRBV11-2 and TRBJ2-5): EAGVAQSPRYKIIEKRQSVAFWCNPISGHATLYWYQQILGQGPKLLIQFQNNGVVDDSQLPKDRFSAERLKGVDSTLKIQPAKLEDSAVYLCASSQGQREGKETQYFGPGTRLLVL.

Remarks on this clonotype: Since a much larger clone is just one base distant, this may be a read error. The V call is TRBV30, the J call TRBJ2-7; TRBD1 or TRBD2 may be the D gene (5 bases each). Per germline, CDR1 GTSNPN and CDR2 SVGIG (reference sequence). The CDR3 has 12 residues. Trimming took off 0 bases at V and 5 bases at J, with 8 bases between the two ends. The CDR3, as DNA: TGTGCCTGGAGTGTCAGGGACGACGAGCAGTACTTC. Its protein is CAWSVRDDEQYF.

This clonotype is a singleton in its sample. This may be a read error, as it is one base from a much larger clone. V is TRBV2 and J is TRBJ2-1; D perhaps matches TRBD2 (6 bases). With 7 bases removed from V and 4 bases from J, the gap between germline ends came to 26 bases. CDR1 and CDR2 (germline): SNHLY, FYNNEI. The CDR3 extends over 18 amino acids. CDR3 region: CASIFRRPSEGPYNEQFF. DNA for the CDR3: TGTGCCAGCATATTCCGGCGGCCTAGCGAGGGACCTTACAATGAGCAGTTCTTC.

This clonotype was counted between two and nine times. The rearrangement joins TRBV20-1 to TRBJ1-2; D is possibly TRBD1 (5 bases). Germline V lookup: CDR1 DFQATT, CDR2 SNEGSKA (reference sequence). The CDR3 covers 15 residues. V dropped 3 bases and J dropped 7 bases, with 21 bases sitting between them. The CDR3 nucleotides are TGCAGTGCTAGTCCCAGAAGAGGGGAAAGTAGTGGCTACACCTTC. Translation: CSASPRRGESSGYTF.

This clonotype was detected many times. V usage is TRBV11-2 and J usage is TRBJ2-1; TRBD2 agrees at 8 bases. This CDR3 has 20 residues. Germline V gene data show CDR1 as SGHAT and CDR2 as FQNNGV. The ends lost 0 bases at V and 7 bases at J; junction bases unmatched: 20. This CDR3 reads CASSLEGFLAGGSVRNEQFF. In DNA, the CDR3 is TGTGCCAGCAGCTTAGAAGGGTTTTTGGCGGGAGGTAGCGTAAGGAATGAGCAGTTCTTC.

This clonotype was counted at least ten times. In DNA, the CDR3 is TGTGCCAGCAGCCCGGACAGGGTCCACGAGCAGTACTTC. Translation gives CASSPDRVHEQYF. The chain recombines TRBV13 with TRBJ2-7, with 8 bases aligning to TRBD1. Germline loops: CDR1 PRHDT, CDR2 FYEKMQ (reference sequence). The ends lost 5 bases at V and 5 bases at J; junction bases unmatched: 5. The CDR3 runs to 13 residues.

In its sample, this clonotype was seen many times. V usage is TRBV30 and J usage is TRBJ1-2; possibly TRBD1 for D (6 bases). The V end lost 1 base, the J end lost 2 bases, and 11 bases lay between the germline ends. The CDR3 covers 14 residues. In germline, CDR1 is GTSNPN, CDR2 SVGIG (reference sequence). CDR3 in amino acids: CAWSATGLNYGYTF. In DNA form, the CDR3 reads TGTGCCTGGAGTGCGACAGGTTTAAACTATGGCTACACCTTC.

This clonotype was found a few times. The genes are TRBV30 and TRBJ2-7, with D tentatively TRBD1 (6 bases). The V gene's germline CDR1 is GTSNPN and CDR2 SVGIG (reference sequence). Trimming stripped 2 bases from V and 6 bases from J, with 17 bases between. This CDR3 region has 14 residues. The CDR3 DNA is TGTGCCTGGAGTAGTCAGGGACAAGGTAGCGAGCAGTACGTC. It encodes CAWSSQGQGSEQYV.

The genes are TRBV14 and TRBJ2-3; 8 bases line up with TRBD2. Per the germline V gene, CDR1 is SGHDN and CDR2 is FVKESK. The J segment lost 9 bases and the V segment lost 4 bases, leaving 12 bases of the junction unmatched. The CDR3 covers 15 residues. In nucleotides, the CDR3 is TGTGCCAGCAGCCCCCGTGCGGGAGGAGGAGGCACGCAGTATTTT. Amino acid sequence: CASSPRAGGGGTQYF.

Ten or more counts support this clonotype. The chain couples TRBV2 to TRBJ1-1, with TRBD1 as a possible D gene (6 bases). The CDR3 contains 17 residues. Germline-derived CDR1 and CDR2 are SNHLY and FYNNEI. V was shortened by 5 bases and J by 11 bases, with 30 bases between the two germline ends. CDR3 nucleotide sequence: TGTGCCAGCAGTATTACACCCCGGTGGGGGGCGCCTTTTACCGCTTTCTTT. Its translation is CASSITPRWGAPFTAFF.

This rearrangement joins TRBV4-1 to TRBJ2-2, with no clear D. The V and J ends lost 5 bases and 7 bases respectively, with 8 bases between them. CDR1 and CDR2 from the germline V gene are MGHRA and YSYEKL. The CDR3 spans 12 residues. This CDR3 reads CASSSPVGELFF. The CDR3 nucleotides are TGCGCCAGCAGCTCCCCTGTCGGGGAGCTGTTTTTT.